One TCR beta chain is described in this entry. The CDR3 length is 12 residues. Germline lookup yields CDR1 MRHNA and CDR2 SNTAGT. V was clipped by 2 bases and J by 7 bases, with 6 bases between them. Once RNA had been extracted, it was reverse transcribed into cDNA to act as the sequencing template. The repertoire was sequenced with immunoSEQ multiplex PCR; TCRdb's copy has only in-frame clones and lacks some. Of some 210,000 clones listed, more than 45% are singletons. These data originate in a study of CD8+ T cells in alopecia areata. Study in general: For the treated group, dosing was oral tofacitinib at 5 to 10 mg twice daily. The study gave tofacitinib for 6 to 18 months, then 6 months off drug.

Sorting of PBMCs yielded the CD4+ and CD8+ T cells. This clonotype was sampled from a human donor with alopecia areata. Material: CD4+ T cells sorted from blood, obtained at week 0. V is TRBV6-4 and J is TRBJ2-1, with D perhaps matching TRBD1 (6 bases). CDR3 sequence reads: CASSDQGNEQFF. DNA of the CDR3: TGTGCCAGCAGTGACCAGGGGAATGAGCAGTTCTTC.